This TCR beta chain came from a study of vaccination effects on CD4 cells after COVID-19. Method: immunoSEQ multiplex PCR; TCRdb's copy keeps in-frame clones and lacks some. The repertoire holds around 41,000 clones, 82% seen once, with about 2.8% in the top ten. Findings and caveats of the study: Healthy vaccinees had only 1 of 255 vaccine-induced clones cross-react with common cold coronaviruses. Long after vaccination, the clones induced by infection and by vaccine shrank markedly in size.

The culture ran for around nine days before CD4+ T cells were isolated. The germline V and J ends were trimmed by 3 bases and 3 bases, with 8 bases remaining between them. CDR3 length equals 13 residues. On this clone itself: Its antigen remains unidentified.

Sequencing used CD4+ T cells from PBMCs cultured without peptide, obtained before COVID-19 vaccination. The chain joins TRBV12-3 or TRBV12-4 to TRBJ1-2; D is uncertain. This clonotype originated in a human donor who received a COVID-19 vaccine. CDR3 nucleotides: TGTGCCAGCAGTTTTCTCACAGACTATGGCTACACCTTC. The encoded protein is CASSFLTDYGYTF.